These 23 T cell receptor beta chains share one sample of origin, sequenced in a study of blood T cell repertoires in COVID-19 (dated by TCRdb to about 2020). Libraries were built with the immunoSEQ multiplex PCR assay. TCRdb stores this immuneACCESS table with in-frame sequences only. Part of the clones is absent; in the studies checked, under half of the shortfall reflects unresolved V genes, and no reason is known for the rest. The sample table contains fewer than 300,000 clones; only one count was recorded for 85% to 90% of them. 6.3% of the sample is in the top ten clones. Sequencing was performed on peripheral blood. These TCRs come from a woman aged 45-65 years with COVID-19, enrolled during active disease.

This clone was counted once. The chain is built from TRBV11-3 and TRBJ2-4, with 9 bases identical to TRBD1. Germline CDR1 reads SGHNT; CDR2 reads YENEEA. This CDR3 spans 13 amino acids. The V segment lost 8 bases and the J segment 6 bases; nucleotides outside the gene matches: 5. CDR3 amino acids: CASGGTGRNIQYF. The CDR3 nucleotides read TGTGCCAGCGGGGGGACAGGGAGAAACATTCAGTACTTC.

This clone has a single count. This sequence joins TRBV18 and TRBJ2-1; D might be TRBD1 (6 bases). CDR1 is KGHSH, CDR2 LQKENI, per germline. V lost 1 base and J 2 bases, leaving 12 bases between the germline ends. The CDR3 contains 16 residues. CDR3: CASSPLGQRAYNEQFF. CDR3 DNA sequence: TGTGCCAGCTCACCACTCGGACAGAGAGCCTACAATGAGCAGTTCTTC.

The rearrangement links TRBV9 to TRBJ2-3, with D perhaps matching TRBD2 (6 bases). Trimming stripped 2 bases from V and 0 bases from J, with 7 bases between. Germline V CDR1 and CDR2: SGDLS, YYNGEE. The CDR3 covers 14 residues. CDR3 DNA sequence: TGTGCCAGCAGCGTTAGCGGTAGCACAGATACGCAGTATTTT. Translation: CASSVSGSTDTQYF.

The chain combines TRBV19 with TRBJ2-1, with D possibly being TRBD1 (7 bases). Germline CDR1 is LNHDA and CDR2 is SQIVND (reference sequence). The V gene lost 7 bases and the J gene lost 9 bases, with 16 bases spanning the gap. This CDR3 is built from 13 residues. CDR3 protein: CASNLAQGGEQFF. The CDR3 DNA sequence: TGTGCCAGTAACCTAGCCCAGGGGGGTGAGCAGTTCTTC.

The chain is built from TRBV21-1 and TRBJ1-2; the table calls TRBD1, which could not be checked here. TRBV21-1 is tagged as a pseudogene. This CDR3 contains 17 residues. CDR3 nucleotide sequence: TGTGCCAGCAGCAAAGTAGGAGGGGACAGGGGTAACTATGGCTACACCTTC. This sequence encodes CASSKVGGDRGNYGYTF.

There are a few counts of this clone. V is TRBV5-1 and J is TRBJ2-2; TRBD1 might be the D (5 bases). V lost 4 bases and J 1 base, leaving 14 bases between the germline ends. CDR1 and CDR2 from the germline V gene are SGHRS and YFSETQ. The CDR3 is 16 residues long. The chain's CDR3 is CASSPQLTGNTGELFF. As DNA, the CDR3 is TGCGCCAGCAGCCCACAACTAACAGGGAACACCGGGGAGCTGTTTTTT.

The chain recombines TRBV6-2 or TRBV6-3 with TRBJ1-6; 8 nucleotides agree with TRBD1. The CDR3 extends over 16 amino acids. The V gene's germline CDR1 is MNHEY and CDR2 SVGEGT. Trimming removed 3 bases from V and 13 bases from J; junction bases left unmatched: 14. The CDR3 DNA is TGTGCCAGCAGTTATCGACCGGGACAGGAATTCCCGCCCCTCCACTTT. Translated: CASSYRPGQEFPPLHF.

This clone was seen a few times. The chain combines TRBV7-2 with TRBJ2-7, with 14 bases matching TRBD2. V lost 5 bases, J lost 2 bases, and 2 bases stayed unmatched. The CDR3 consists of 15 residues. Germline-derived CDR1 and CDR2 are SGHTA and FQGNSA. This CDR3 is CASSPGLAGAYEQYF. For the CDR3, the DNA is TGTGCCAGCAGCCCGGGACTAGCGGGAGCCTACGAGCAGTACTTC.

The chain couples TRBV7-2 to TRBJ2-5; the D gene is possibly TRBD1 (6 bases). This CDR3 has 15 residues. V lost 1 base and J 7 bases, leaving 16 bases between the germline ends. Germline V CDR1 and CDR2: SGHTA, FQGNSA. This chain's CDR3 is CASSLEPGELVTQYF. CDR3 DNA: TGTGCCAGCAGCTTAGAGCCAGGGGAATTGGTGACCCAGTACTTC.

This chain joins TRBV27 and TRBJ2-7; 10 positions match TRBD1. The CDR3 is 14 amino acids. CDR1 is MNHEY, CDR2 SMNVEV, per germline (reference sequence). V dropped 3 bases and J dropped 4; count of bases not matched to a gene: 3. The CDR3 protein is CASSFRDRGYEQYF. Written as DNA, the CDR3 is TGTGCCAGCAGTTTCAGGGACAGGGGTTACGAGCAGTACTTC.

This chain joins TRBV4-1 and TRBJ2-7; TRBD2 matches at 10 bases. The germline V gene has CDR1 MGHRA and CDR2 YSYEKL. This CDR3 contains 15 residues. Unmatched junction bases numbered 6, after V lost 5 bases and J lost 2 bases. CDR3 loop: CASSDRTSGTYEQYF. CDR3 DNA sequence: TGCGCCAGCAGCGATAGGACTAGCGGAACCTACGAGCAGTACTTC.

The chain uses TRBV11-3 and TRBJ2-5; 7 bases match TRBD1. CDR1 is SGHNT, CDR2 YENEEA, per germline. J lost 1 base, V lost 3 bases, and 2 bases had no gene match. CDR3 length: 14 amino acids. DNA of the CDR3: TGTGCCAGCAGCTTTTACAGGGGCCAAGAGACCCAGTACTTC. Its protein product is CASSFYRGQETQYF.

This clone was observed a handful of times. The V and J genes are TRBV4-3 and TRBJ2-2; possibly TRBD2 for D (6 bases). Trimming pared 4 bases from V and 5 bases from J, leaving 14 bases between. In germline, CDR1 is LGHNA, CDR2 YSLEER. There are 15 residues in the CDR3. CDR3 in amino acids: CASSPRIGRTGELFF. Written as DNA, the CDR3 is TGCGCCAGCAGCCCCCGGATAGGGAGGACCGGGGAGCTGTTTTTT.

The chain uses TRBV5-5 and TRBJ2-2; 8 bases map to TRBD2. The ends lost 4 bases at V and 4 bases at J; junction bases unmatched: 9. The germline CDR1 and CDR2 sequences are SGHKS and YYEKEE (reference sequence). The CDR3 consists of 16 residues. This CDR3 is CASSAYSSGSTGELFF. DNA of the CDR3: TGTGCCAGCAGCGCCTACTCCAGCGGGAGCACCGGGGAGCTGTTTTTT.

The chain joins TRBV7-9 to TRBJ2-3; 9 bases fit TRBD2. The CDR3 totals 18 residues. The germline gives CDR1 SEHNR, CDR2 FQNEAQ (reference sequence). With V trimmed by 3 bases and J by 2 bases, 12 bases remained unmatched. The CDR3 spells CASSFSAGGTFNTDTQYF. The CDR3 nucleotides are TGTGCCAGCAGCTTTTCGGCGGGAGGGACCTTTAACACAGATACGCAGTATTTT.

The V and J genes are TRBV6-6 and TRBJ2-4; tentative D call: TRBD1 (5 bases). Germline V gives CDR1 MNHNY, CDR2 SVGAGI (reference sequence). The CDR3 is made up of 16 amino acids. Trimming stripped 4 bases from V and 3 bases from J, with 16 bases between. The CDR3 DNA sequence: TGTGCCAGCAGTTCGACAGAGCCCCTTTACAAAAACATTCAGTACTTC. Its translation is CASSSTEPLYKNIQYF.

The rearrangement joins TRBV7-9 to TRBJ2-2; possibly TRBD1 for D (6 bases). Germline-derived CDR1 and CDR2 are SEHNR and FQNEAQ (reference sequence). This CDR3 spans 15 amino acids. Trimming removed 2 bases at V and 7 bases at J, with 14 bases between. CDR3 in amino acids: CASSLSVQGGGELFF. The CDR3 DNA sequence: TGTGCCAGCAGCTTATCTGTACAGGGTGGCGGGGAGCTGTTTTTT.

The chain combines TRBV6-5 with TRBJ1-4, with D perhaps matching TRBD1 (6 bases). This CDR3 has 14 amino acids. Germline CDR1 and CDR2: MNHEY and SVGAGI. V lost 5 bases to trimming and J lost 4 bases, with 11 bases between them. Here the CDR3 DNA reads TGTGCCAGCAGTCAAACAGGGAATAATGAAAAACTGTTTTTT. The encoded protein is CASSQTGNNEKLFF.

The chain links TRBV30 to TRBJ1-5; no clear D gene. Trimming cost V 3 bases and J 0 bases, with 12 bases left between them. The V gene's germline CDR1 is GTSNPN and CDR2 SVGIG (reference sequence). The length of the CDR3 is 15 residues. CDR3 nucleotide sequence: TGTGCCTGGAGGAAAACAGAATCTAGCAATCAGCCCCAGCATTTT. Its protein product is CAWRKTESSNQPQHF.

The chain carries TRBV19 and TRBJ2-2; 7 positions agree with TRBD2. This CDR3 spans 14 amino acids. Germline lookup yields CDR1 LNHDA and CDR2 SQIVND (reference sequence). J gave up 2 bases and V 9 bases, and 6 bases lay outside the gene matches. The CDR3 spells CASRLATNTGELFF. The CDR3 DNA sequence: TGTGCCAGCCGACTAGCTACCAACACCGGGGAGCTGTTTTTT.

The chain has TRBV14 and TRBJ1-1; weak D call: TRBD1 (6 bases). Per the germline V gene, CDR1 is SGHDN and CDR2 is FVKESK. V was pared by 3 bases and J by 5 bases, with 16 bases between. CDR3 length: 15 residues. CDR3 sequence: CASSQQTGWGTEAFF. CDR3 sequence (DNA): TGTGCCAGCAGCCAGCAGACAGGCTGGGGGACTGAAGCTTTCTTT. Full variable domain (outside the CDR3, taken from reference TRBV14 and TRBJ1-1): EAGVTQFPSHSVIEKGQTVTLRCDPISGHDNLYWYRRVMGKEIKFLLHFVKESKQDESGMPNNRFLAERTGGTYSTLKVQPAELEDSGVYFCASSQQTGWGTEAFFGQGTRLTVV.

The chain recombines TRBV15 with TRBJ2-4, with a possible D match to TRBD2 (5 bases). The germline CDR1 and CDR2 sequences are LNHNV and YYDKDF (reference sequence). The CDR3 runs to 15 residues. Trimming took 4 bases from V and 0 from J, leaving 10 bases between them. CDR3 DNA sequence: TGTGCCACCAGCAATGGAGGAGTAGCCAAAAACATTCAGTACTTC. As protein: CATSNGGVAKNIQYF.

This CDR3 is CATSPGTYEQYF. Here the CDR3 DNA reads TGTGCCACCTCTCCAGGGACCTACGAGCAGTACTTC. V is TRBV19 and J is TRBJ2-7, with D possibly TRBD1 on 5 matching bases. This CDR3 region has 12 residues. Germline V gene data show CDR1 as LNHDA and CDR2 as SQIVND (reference sequence). V was trimmed by 10 bases and J by 2 bases, leaving 12 bases between them.